Here is one T cell receptor beta chain with its context. Its antigen is unknown. The record originates from a study of response to subunit inactivated influenza vaccine. General observations from the study: Each seasonal influenza vaccination recruits few new T cells, the authors suggested.

TCRdb called the RT-PCR reads again in MiXCR, with one record for every CDR3 protein. The sample contains about 580,000 distinct CDR3 sequences, around 15% of which appear only once. Germline CDR1 is MNHEY and CDR2 is SMNVEV (reference sequence). This CDR3 is built from 16 residues. The ends lost 3 bases at V and 0 bases at J; junction bases unmatched: 1. This clonotype originated in a man in his fifties who received an inactivated influenza vaccine. V gene TRBV27 combines with J gene TRBJ2-1, with 11 bases aligning to TRBD2. The specimen comprised PBMCs from blood, sampled about 12 days after vaccination. The CDR3: CASSFSGRASYNEQFF. CDR3 bases: TGTGCCAGCAGTTTTAGCGGGAGGGCCTCCTACAATGAGCAGTTCTTC.